Each of the 24 T cell receptor beta chains below was sequenced from the same sample in a study of cytomegalovirus exposure and HLA in healthy donors. The PCR employed 60 Vbeta primers together with 13 Jbeta primers. Measured with immunoSEQ multiplex PCR; TCRdb has only the in-frame clones, and not every one. The profile shows approximately 160,000 clones, 68% of them singletons. Sequenced material: PBMCs. The receptors come from a woman between 18 and 29 years old in good health and CMV-seropositive.

The J gene is TRBJ1-1, the V gene TRBV2, with 7 nucleotides matching TRBD1. The CDR3 sequence is 11 residues long. Per the germline V gene, CDR1 is SNHLY and CDR2 is FYNNEI. Trimming cost V 8 bases and J 10 bases; bases outside gene matches: 7. The CDR3 nucleotides read TGTGCCAGCTCGAGGGGGCCCGGAGCTTTCTTT. It specifies CASSRGPGAFF.

This chain joins TRBV30 and TRBJ1-3, with D possibly TRBD1 on 5 matching bases. The CDR3 loop spans 13 amino acids. Trimming removed 5 bases at V and 1 base at J, with 9 bases between. Per germline, CDR1 GTSNPN and CDR2 SVGIG (reference sequence). The CDR3 DNA follows: TGTGCCTGGGACAGTAAATCTGGAAACACCATATATTTT. Encoded protein: CAWDSKSGNTIYF.

About this clone itself: Mismatch with germline at one junction end may stem from a read error. V is TRBV7-7 and J is TRBJ2-2, with TRBD1 matching over 12 bases. The V gene's germline CDR1 is SSHAT and CDR2 FNYEAQ (reference sequence). The length of the CDR3 is 17 residues. In DNA, the CDR3 is TGTGCTAGCAGCTTACGGTTGGGACAGGGGGCAACCGGGGAGCTGTTTTTT. Translation gives CASSLRLGQGATGELFF.

A few counts support this clone. The chain is built from TRBV6-4 and TRBJ2-3; D unclear. Trimming shortened V by 3 bases and J by 6 bases, and 16 bases separated the two germline ends. Germline V gene lookup returns CDR1 MRHNA and CDR2 SNTAGT. The CDR3 loop spans 15 amino acids. The CDR3 sequence: CASSERGPDGDTQYF. CDR3 nucleotides: TGTGCCAGCAGTGAACGAGGCCCGGATGGGGATACGCAGTATTTT.

This chain connects TRBV28 to TRBJ1-5, with 9 bases aligning to TRBD1. There are 16 residues in the CDR3. Losses at the gene ends were 6 bases for V and 0 bases for J; bases not matched to a gene: 6. Germline CDR1 MDHEN, CDR2 SYDVKM. The CDR3 reads CASSTGTGYSNQPQHF. In DNA, the CDR3 is TGTGCCAGCAGCACAGGGACAGGGTATAGCAATCAGCCCCAGCATTTT.

This clone was counted between two and nine times. The chain is built from TRBV28 and TRBJ2-5; D may be TRBD1 (7 bases). The germline CDR1 and CDR2 sequences are MDHEN and SYDVKM. V lost 6 bases to trimming and J lost 4 bases, with 15 bases between them. The CDR3 has 14 amino acids. CDR3 protein: CASRQGGMGETQYF. As DNA, the CDR3 is TGTGCCAGCAGGCAGGGGGGAATGGGAGAGACCCAGTACTTC.

The chain joins TRBV30 to TRBJ1-3, with 12 positions matching TRBD1. V lost 8 bases, J lost 3 bases, and 5 bases stayed unmatched. This CDR3 is built from 14 residues. Germline-derived CDR1 and CDR2 are GTSNPN and SVGIG (reference sequence). CDR3 DNA: TGTGCCCGGGGACAGGGGGCTAATGGAAACACCATATATTTT. Protein sequence: CARGQGANGNTIYF. Filled out from reference TRBV30 and TRBJ1-3, the complete variable domain reads SQTIHQWPATLVQPVGSPLSLECTVEGTSNPNLYWYRQAAGRGLQLLFYSVGIGQISSEVPQNLSASRPQDRQFILSSKKLLLSDSGFYLCARGQGANGNTIYFGEGSWLTVV.

The genes are TRBV6-5 and TRBJ1-2, with 7 bases matching TRBD1. The CDR3 is made up of 13 amino acids. With 6 bases clipped from V and 3 bases from J, the junction kept 4 bases outside the gene matches. Germline CDR1 reads MNHEY; CDR2 reads SVGAGI. Written as DNA, the CDR3 is TGTGCCAGCAGCGAGACAGGGTACTATGGCTACACCTTC. It is translated as CASSETGYYGYTF.

As DNA, the CDR3 is TGTGCCAGCAGCTTGGAGGGGCAGGGGCACAAATCCTACGAGCAGTACTTC. Amino acids: CASSLEGQGHKSYEQYF. The chain employs TRBV5-6 and TRBJ2-7, with D tentatively TRBD1 (6 bases). Germline V gene lookup returns CDR1 SGHDT and CDR2 YYEEEE. The CDR3 totals 17 residues. Trimming shortened V by 0 bases and J by 1 base, and 17 bases separated the two germline ends.

This clone was observed a handful of times. CDR3 coding DNA: TGTGCCAGCAGTGGTGGGGGCTCGGAGACCCAGTACTTC. Its translation: CASSGGGSETQYF. The chain couples TRBV2 to TRBJ2-5; a possible D gene is TRBD1 (6 bases). The CDR3 is made up of 13 amino acids. V lost 4 bases and J lost 5, with 11 bases in between. Germline V gene lookup returns CDR1 SNHLY and CDR2 FYNNEI.

The chain is built from TRBV11-2 and TRBJ1-2, with 7 bases aligning to TRBD1. Per germline, CDR1 SGHAT and CDR2 FQNNGV. J lost 3 bases, V lost 5 bases, and 9 bases had no gene match. The CDR3 is 15 amino acids. CDR3 coding DNA: TGTGCCAGCAGCGCCCAGGGGGTTGAACACTATGGCTACACCTTC. Protein product: CASSAQGVEHYGYTF. The full variable domain, rest sourced from reference TRBV11-2 and TRBJ1-2, is EAGVAQSPRYKIIEKRQSVAFWCNPISGHATLYWYQQILGQGPKLLIQFQNNGVVDDSQLPKDRFSAERLKGVDSTLKIQPAKLEDSAVYLCASSAQGVEHYGYTFGSGTRLTVV.

This chain links TRBV30 with TRBJ1-5, with TRBD1 matching 8 bases. Per the germline V gene, CDR1 is GTSNPN and CDR2 is SVGIG (reference sequence). This CDR3 is built from 13 residues. The V segment lost 6 bases and the J segment 5 bases; nucleotides outside the gene matches: 6. CDR3 coding DNA: TGTGCCTGCCAGGGGGCCCGTTATCAGCCCCAGCATTTT. It translates to CACQGARYQPQHF.

V is TRBV4-3 and J is TRBJ2-5, with 7 positions matching TRBD2. This CDR3 has 15 amino acids. V shed 3 bases and J 1 base; nucleotides not matched to a gene: 5. The germline CDR1 and CDR2 sequences are LGHNA and YSLEER. CDR3 protein: CASSQARTSQETQYF. As DNA, the CDR3 is TGCGCCAGCAGCCAGGCGAGGACTAGCCAAGAGACCCAGTACTTC.

The chain has TRBV5-1 and TRBJ2-6; 10 bases agree with TRBD2. This CDR3 has 18 amino acids. The germline CDR1 and CDR2 sequences are SGHRS and YFSETQ. The ends lost 0 bases at V and 1 base at J; junction bases unmatched: 4. The CDR3 reads CASSLAAGGPSGANVLTF. In DNA form, the CDR3 reads TGCGCCAGCAGCTTGGCAGCGGGGGGGCCATCTGGGGCCAACGTCCTGACTTTC.

The chain carries TRBV5-5 and TRBJ1-2; 7 nucleotides line up with TRBD1. The CDR3 extends over 17 amino acids. J lost 0 bases, V lost 4 bases, and 12 bases had no gene match. Germline V lookup: CDR1 SGHKS, CDR2 YYEKEE (reference sequence). The CDR3 bases are TGTGCCAGCAGCGCACACTCGACAGGGCAAGCTAACTATGGCTACACCTTC. This gives the protein CASSAHSTGQANYGYTF.

This sequence joins TRBV5-3 and TRBJ1-5, with D unclear. TRBV5-3 is placed among ORFs of uncertain function. This CDR3 contains 14 residues. Deletions cut 1 base from V and 6 bases from J, with 11 bases between. CDR3 in amino acids: CARSLPGKAQPQHF. CDR3 coding DNA: TGTGCCAGAAGCTTGCCGGGGAAGGCTCAGCCCCAGCATTTT.

The V gene is TRBV28, the J gene TRBJ2-3, with D tentatively TRBD1 (5 bases). V was clipped by 1 base and J by 3 bases, with 5 bases between them. CDR3 length: 13 residues. Germline lookup yields CDR1 MDHEN and CDR2 SYDVKM. CDR3 region: CASSLSGTDTQYF. DNA for the CDR3: TGTGCCAGCAGTTTATCAGGGACAGATACGCAGTATTTT.

The rearrangement uses TRBV10-2 and TRBJ2-7, with 9 bases matching TRBD1. V shed 7 bases, J shed 0 bases, and the junction held 7 bases outside the gene matches. Germline CDR1 WSHSY, CDR2 SAAADI. The CDR3 sequence is 15 residues long. The CDR3 coding sequence is TGCGCCAGCATCTTAGACAGGGGGAGCTCCTACGAGCAGTACTTC. Translation: CASILDRGSSYEQYF.

V is TRBV30 and J is TRBJ2-7; 7 nucleotides align to TRBD2. The V gene end was trimmed by 8 bases and the J gene end by 4 bases; junction bases not matched to a gene: 5. CDR1 and CDR2 (germline): GTSNPN, SVGIG (reference sequence). The CDR3 is made up of 11 amino acids. CDR3 protein: CAGGGNYEQYF. CDR3 DNA sequence: TGTGCCGGGGGGGGGAATTACGAGCAGTACTTC.

V and J are TRBV6-1 and TRBJ1-5; a possible D gene is TRBD1 (5 bases). The CDR3 contains 12 residues. V dropped 4 bases and J dropped 4 bases, with 5 bases sitting between them. Germline V gives CDR1 MNHNS, CDR2 SASEGT. The CDR3 bases are TGTGCCAGCAGTGGACAGAATCAGCCCCAGCATTTT. Its translation: CASSGQNQPQHF.

This chain connects TRBV7-2 to TRBJ2-7, with D unresolved. CDR3 length: 12 amino acids. The V end was cut by 4 bases, the J end by 3 bases, with 7 bases between. CDR1 and CDR2 from the germline V gene are SGHTA and FQGNSA. CDR3 DNA: TGTGCCAGCAGCTCGAGTCTCTACGAGCAGTACTTC. Translated, it gives CASSSSLYEQYF.

The J gene is TRBJ1-1, the V gene TRBV10-3, with a tentative D call TRBD1 (5 bases). Germline CDR1 is ENHRY and CDR2 is SYGVKD. With 4 bases removed from V and 10 bases from J, the gap between germline ends came to 13 bases. The CDR3 spans 12 residues. In DNA form, the CDR3 reads TGTGCCATCAGTGCCGGGCCAAGGGGAGCTTTCTTT. Amino acids: CAISAGPRGAFF.

V is TRBV5-6 and J is TRBJ2-5; no definite D call. The germline V gene has CDR1 SGHDT and CDR2 YYEEEE. Trimming left V 1 base short and J 5 bases short, with 6 bases between. The length of the CDR3 is 12 residues. The CDR3 region is CASSLPVETQYF. The CDR3 bases are TGTGCCAGCAGCTTGCCTGTCGAGACCCAGTACTTC.

The chain recombines TRBV5-5 with TRBJ1-1; D not certain. The CDR3 spans 13 residues. Per the germline V gene, CDR1 is SGHKS and CDR2 is YYEKEE (reference sequence). V was pared by 1 base and J by 5 bases, with 9 bases between. CDR3 sequence (DNA): TGTGCCAGCAGCTTGTTCTCTCCGACTGAAGCTTTCTTT. This translates into CASSLFSPTEAFF.